These T cell receptor beta chains were read from a single sample in a study of CD8 T cells in Susac syndrome. TCRdb passed the immunoSEQ multiplex PCR reads through MiXCR, listing each CDR3 protein once. The table shows about 300,000 distinct CDR3 sequences, with under 95% occurring only once. Sequencing was carried out using CD4+ T cells from PBMCs. All receptors come from a human donor with multiple sclerosis. Both conserved end residues are trimmed from each CDR3. The D gene is left open where the match is weak.

TRBV9	-	TRBJ2-5	ASSVGLTSRTTQETQY
TRBV2	-	TRBJ1-1	ASRAQGNTEAF
TRBV5-1	-	TRBJ1-1	ASSPAGRRTEAF
TRBV18	-	TRBJ1-1	ASSPQWGNTEAF
TRBV7-2	-	TRBJ2-7	ASSSRWAGGYEQY
TRBV7-9	-	TRBJ2-1	ASSPGGRRISYNEQF
TRBV9	-	TRBJ2-2	ASSATQGNTGELF
TRBV5-1	-	TRBJ2-5	ASSLVGGQETQY
TRBV29-1	-	TRBJ2-1	SVERSYEQF
TRBV7-9	-	TRBJ2-5	ASSPSREAETQY
TRBV2	TRBD2	TRBJ2-1	ASQRDSYNEQF
TRBV6-5	TRBD1	TRBJ2-2	ASSYRTGLIPGELF
TRBV19	-	TRBJ2-7	ASSIDSDYEQY
TRBV6-5	-	TRBJ2-7	ASRLSGTLKPYEQY
TRBV12-5	-	TRBJ2-7	ASGFGNHYEQY
TRBV7-2	-	TRBJ2-5	ASAKTSQQETQY
TRBV7-9	-	TRBJ1-1	ASSATESEAF
TRBV18	-	TRBJ1-2	ASSPNQSGYGYT
TRBV4-2	-	TRBJ1-2	ASSQGDGGYYGYT
TRBV5-6	TRBD2	TRBJ2-1	ASSSRTSGGWEQF
TRBV30	-	TRBJ1-1	AWISAGNTEAF
TRBV19	-	TRBJ2-7	ASSMETIIRDGEQY
TRBV12-3/TRBV12-4	-	TRBJ1-1	ASSLIMGPINTEAF